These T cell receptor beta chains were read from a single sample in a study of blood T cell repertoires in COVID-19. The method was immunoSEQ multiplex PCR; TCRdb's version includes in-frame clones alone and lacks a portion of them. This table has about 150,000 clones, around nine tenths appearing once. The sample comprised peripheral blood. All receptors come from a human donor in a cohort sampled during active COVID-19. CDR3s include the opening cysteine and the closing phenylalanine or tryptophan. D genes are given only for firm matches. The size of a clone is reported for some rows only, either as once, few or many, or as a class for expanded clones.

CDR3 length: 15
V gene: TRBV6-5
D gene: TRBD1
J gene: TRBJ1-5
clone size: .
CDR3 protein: CASSRTGAMIQPQHF
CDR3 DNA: TGTGCCAGCAGCCGGACAGGGGCGATGATCCAGCCCCAGCATTTT

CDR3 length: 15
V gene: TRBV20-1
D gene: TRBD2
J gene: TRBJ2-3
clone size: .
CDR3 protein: CSASGLAGDVDTQYF
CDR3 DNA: TGCAGTGCTAGTGGGTTAGCGGGAGATGTGGATACGCAGTATTTT

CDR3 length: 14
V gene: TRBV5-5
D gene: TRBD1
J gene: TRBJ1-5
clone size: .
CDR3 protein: CASSWGTAVHPQHF
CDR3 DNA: TGTGCCAGCAGCTGGGGGACAGCCGTTCACCCCCAGCATTTT

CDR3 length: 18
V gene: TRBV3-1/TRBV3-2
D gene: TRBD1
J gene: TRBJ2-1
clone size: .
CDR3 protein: CASSHGWGQGRAHNEQFF
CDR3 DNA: TGTGCCAGCAGCCACGGTTGGGGACAGGGTAGGGCCCACAATGAGCAGTTCTTC

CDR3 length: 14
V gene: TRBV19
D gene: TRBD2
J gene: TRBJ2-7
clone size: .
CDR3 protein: CASSIGAGTYEQYF
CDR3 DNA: TGTGCCAGTAGTATAGGAGCGGGGACTTACGAGCAGTACTTC

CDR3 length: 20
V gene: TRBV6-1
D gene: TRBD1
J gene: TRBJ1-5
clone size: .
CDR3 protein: CASSDHLGGQEAYSNQPQHF
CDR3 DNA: TGTGCCAGCAGTGACCATCTGGGGGGACAGGAGGCGTATAGCAATCAGCCCCAGCATTTT

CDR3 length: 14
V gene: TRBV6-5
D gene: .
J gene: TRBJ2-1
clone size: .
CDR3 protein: CASSSGNSYNEQFF
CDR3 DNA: TGTGCCAGCAGTTCCGGGAATTCCTACAATGAGCAGTTCTTC

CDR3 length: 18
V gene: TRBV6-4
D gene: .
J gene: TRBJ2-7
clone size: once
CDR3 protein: CASSDSMLRQVRAYEQYF
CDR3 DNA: TGTGCCAGCAGTGACTCGATGTTAAGACAGGTTAGGGCCTACGAGCAGTACTTC

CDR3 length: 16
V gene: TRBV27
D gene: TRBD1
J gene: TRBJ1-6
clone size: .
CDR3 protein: CASSLLPPGQGSPLHF
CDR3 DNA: TGTGCCAGCAGTTTACTCCCCCCGGGACAGGGTTCACCCCTCCACTTT

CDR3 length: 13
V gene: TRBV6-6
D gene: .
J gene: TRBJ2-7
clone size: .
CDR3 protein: CASSYDGAYEQYF
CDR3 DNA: TGTGCCAGCAGTTACGACGGGGCCTACGAGCAGTACTTC

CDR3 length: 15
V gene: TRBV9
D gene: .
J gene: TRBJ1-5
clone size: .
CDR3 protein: CASSVGGDLDQPQHF
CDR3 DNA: TGTGCCAGCAGCGTAGGGGGGGATCTCGACCAGCCCCAGCATTTT

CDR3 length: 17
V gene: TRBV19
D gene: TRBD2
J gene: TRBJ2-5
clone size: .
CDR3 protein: CASSPLGLANLQETQYF
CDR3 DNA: TGTGCCAGTAGTCCCTTGGGACTAGCGAACTTGCAAGAGACCCAGTACTTC

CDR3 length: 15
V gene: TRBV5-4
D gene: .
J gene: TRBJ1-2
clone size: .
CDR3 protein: CASSSSGGWYYGYTF
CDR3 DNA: TGTGCCAGCAGCTCTTCGGGGGGTTGGTACTATGGCTACACCTTC

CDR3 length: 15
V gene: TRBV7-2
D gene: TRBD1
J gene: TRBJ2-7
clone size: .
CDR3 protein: CASSPWTGFSDEQYF
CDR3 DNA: TGTGCCAGCAGCCCCTGGACAGGGTTCAGTGACGAGCAGTACTTC

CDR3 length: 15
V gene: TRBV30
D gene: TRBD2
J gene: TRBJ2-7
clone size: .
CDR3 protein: CAWSGLAGRVGEQYF
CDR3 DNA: TGTGCCTGGAGTGGGCTAGCGGGGAGGGTCGGCGAGCAGTACTTC

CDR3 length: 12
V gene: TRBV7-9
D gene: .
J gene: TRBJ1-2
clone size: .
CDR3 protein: CASSLGGYGYTF
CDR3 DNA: TGTGCCAGCAGCTTAGGAGGCTATGGCTACACCTTC

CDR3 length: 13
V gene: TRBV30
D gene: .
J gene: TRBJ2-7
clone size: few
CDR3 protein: CAWSSGSTYEQYF
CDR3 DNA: TGTGCCTGGAGCAGCGGTTCGACCTACGAGCAGTACTTC

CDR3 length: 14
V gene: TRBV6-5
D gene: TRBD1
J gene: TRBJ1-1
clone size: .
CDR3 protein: CASSRDRVSTEAFF
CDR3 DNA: TGTGCCAGCAGTAGGGACAGGGTGAGCACTGAAGCTTTCTTT

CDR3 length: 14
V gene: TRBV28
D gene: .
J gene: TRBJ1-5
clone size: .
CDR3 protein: CASSLDSDYQPQHF
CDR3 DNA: TGTGCCAGCAGTTTGGACAGTGACTATCAGCCCCAGCATTTT

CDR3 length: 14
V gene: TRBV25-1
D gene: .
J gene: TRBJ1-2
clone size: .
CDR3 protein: CASSEAGLNYGYTF
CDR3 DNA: TGTGCCAGCAGTGAGGCGGGGTTAAACTATGGCTACACCTTC

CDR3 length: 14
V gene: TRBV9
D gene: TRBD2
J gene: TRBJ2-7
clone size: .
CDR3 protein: CASSVAGGTYEQYF
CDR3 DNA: TGTGCCAGCAGCGTAGCGGGGGGTACCTACGAGCAGTACTTC

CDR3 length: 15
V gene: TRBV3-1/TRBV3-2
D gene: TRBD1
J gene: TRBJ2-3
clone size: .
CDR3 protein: CASSQRGPSTDTQYF
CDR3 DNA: TGTGCCAGCAGCCAGAGGGGGCCCAGCACAGATACGCAGTATTTT

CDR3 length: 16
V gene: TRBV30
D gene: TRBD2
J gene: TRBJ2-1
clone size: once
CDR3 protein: CAWSVPPAGGPNEQFF
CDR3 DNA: TGTGCCTGGAGTGTTCCGCCAGCGGGAGGGCCGAATGAGCAGTTCTTC

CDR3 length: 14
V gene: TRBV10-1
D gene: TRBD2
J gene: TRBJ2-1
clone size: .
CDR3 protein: CASSGGSYPHEQFF
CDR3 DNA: TGCGCCAGCAGTGGCGGGAGTTACCCCCATGAGCAGTTCTTC

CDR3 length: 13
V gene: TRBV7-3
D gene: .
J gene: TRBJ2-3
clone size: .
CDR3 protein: CASSLSPGDTQYF
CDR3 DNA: TGTGCCAGCAGCTTAAGCCCGGGAGATACGCAGTATTTT

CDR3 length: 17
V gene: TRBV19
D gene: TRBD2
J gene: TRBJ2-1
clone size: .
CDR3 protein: CASSGPGLAGGYNEQFF
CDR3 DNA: TGTGCCAGTAGTGGCCCCGGACTAGCGGGAGGGTACAATGAGCAGTTCTTC

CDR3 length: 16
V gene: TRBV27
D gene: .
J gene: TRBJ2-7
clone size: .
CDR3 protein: CASSSPRGGLTYEQYF
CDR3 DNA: TGTGCCAGCAGTTCTCCACGTGGAGGGTTAACCTACGAGCAGTACTTC

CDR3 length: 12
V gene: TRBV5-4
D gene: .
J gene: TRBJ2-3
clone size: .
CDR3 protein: CASSPRADTQYF
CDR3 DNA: TGTGCCAGCAGCCCACGGGCAGATACGCAGTATTTT

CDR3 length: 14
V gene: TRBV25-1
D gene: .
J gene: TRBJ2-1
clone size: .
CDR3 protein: CASSDRSSYNEQFF
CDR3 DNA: TGTGCCAGCAGCGACAGAAGCTCCTACAATGAGCAGTTCTTC

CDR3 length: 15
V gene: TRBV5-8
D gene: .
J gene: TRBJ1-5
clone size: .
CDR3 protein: CASSLEGGSNQPQHF
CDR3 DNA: TGTGCCAGCAGCTTGGAGGGAGGTAGCAATCAGCCCCAGCATTTT

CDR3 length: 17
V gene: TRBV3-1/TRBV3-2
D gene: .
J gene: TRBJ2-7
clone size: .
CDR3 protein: CASSPEIAEGLSYEQYF
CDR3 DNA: TGTGCCAGCAGCCCCGAAATAGCGGAGGGGTTATCCTACGAGCAGTACTTC

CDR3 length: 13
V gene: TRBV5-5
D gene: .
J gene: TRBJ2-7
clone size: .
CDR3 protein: CASSHRQDYEQYF
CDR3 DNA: TGTGCCAGCAGCCACCGACAGGACTACGAGCAGTACTTC

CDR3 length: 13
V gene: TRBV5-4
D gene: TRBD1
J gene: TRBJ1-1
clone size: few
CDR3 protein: CASSWDRHTEAFF
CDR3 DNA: TGTGCCAGCAGCTGGGACAGGCACACTGAAGCTTTCTTT

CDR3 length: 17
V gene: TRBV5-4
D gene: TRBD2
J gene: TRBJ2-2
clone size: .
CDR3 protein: CASSLSLGGGGSGELFF
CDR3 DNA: TGTGCCAGCAGCTTGTCCCTTGGCGGGGGGGGTAGCGGGGAGCTGTTTTTT

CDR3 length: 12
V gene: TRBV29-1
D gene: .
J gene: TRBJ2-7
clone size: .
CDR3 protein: CSVRPGAYEQYF
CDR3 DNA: TGCAGCGTTCGACCGGGAGCCTACGAGCAGTACTTC

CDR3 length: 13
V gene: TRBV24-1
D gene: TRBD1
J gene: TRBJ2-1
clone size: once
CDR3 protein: CATGTGGYNEQFF
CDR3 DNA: TGTGCCACCGGAACAGGGGGTTACAATGAGCAGTTCTTC

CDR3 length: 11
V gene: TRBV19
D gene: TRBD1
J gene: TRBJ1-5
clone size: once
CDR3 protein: CASSWGTDRHF
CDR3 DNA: TGTGCCAGTAGCTGGGGGACAGACCGGCATTTT

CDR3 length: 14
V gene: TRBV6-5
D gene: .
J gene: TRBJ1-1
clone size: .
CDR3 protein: CASSPIDRNTEAFF
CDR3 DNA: TGTGCCAGCAGCCCAATTGACAGAAACACTGAAGCTTTCTTT

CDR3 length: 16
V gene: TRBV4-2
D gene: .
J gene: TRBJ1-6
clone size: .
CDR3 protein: CASSQEPRSYNSPLHF
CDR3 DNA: TGTGCCAGCAGCCAAGAGCCGCGGTCCTATAATTCACCCCTCCACTTT

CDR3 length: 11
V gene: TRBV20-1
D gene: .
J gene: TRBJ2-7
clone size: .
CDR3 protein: CSAKRGYEQYF
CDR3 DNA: TGCAGTGCTAAAAGGGGGTACGAGCAGTACTTC

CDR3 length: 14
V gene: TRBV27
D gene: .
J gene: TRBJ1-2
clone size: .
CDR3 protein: CASSRNTGSYGYTF
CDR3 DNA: TGTGCCAGCAGCCGAAATACAGGGAGCTATGGCTACACCTTC

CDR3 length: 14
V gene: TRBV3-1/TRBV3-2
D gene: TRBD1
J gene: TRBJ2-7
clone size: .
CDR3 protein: CASSQEGGRYEQYF
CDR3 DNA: TGTGCCAGCAGCCAAGAAGGGGGCCGCTACGAGCAGTACTTC

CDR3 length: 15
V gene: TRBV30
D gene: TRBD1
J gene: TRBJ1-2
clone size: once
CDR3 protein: CAWSADRGNLGGYTF
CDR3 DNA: TGTGCCTGGAGTGCGGACAGGGGAAACCTGGGTGGCTACACCTTC

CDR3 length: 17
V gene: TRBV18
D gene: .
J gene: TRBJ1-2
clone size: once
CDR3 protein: CASSLNRRSLTNYGYTF
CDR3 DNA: TGTGCCAGCTCACTTAACAGGAGATCCTTAACTAACTATGGCTACACCTTC

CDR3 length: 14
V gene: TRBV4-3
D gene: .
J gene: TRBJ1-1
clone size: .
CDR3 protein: CASSQVGANTEAFF
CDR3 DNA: TGCGCCAGCAGCCAAGTCGGAGCGAACACTGAAGCTTTCTTT